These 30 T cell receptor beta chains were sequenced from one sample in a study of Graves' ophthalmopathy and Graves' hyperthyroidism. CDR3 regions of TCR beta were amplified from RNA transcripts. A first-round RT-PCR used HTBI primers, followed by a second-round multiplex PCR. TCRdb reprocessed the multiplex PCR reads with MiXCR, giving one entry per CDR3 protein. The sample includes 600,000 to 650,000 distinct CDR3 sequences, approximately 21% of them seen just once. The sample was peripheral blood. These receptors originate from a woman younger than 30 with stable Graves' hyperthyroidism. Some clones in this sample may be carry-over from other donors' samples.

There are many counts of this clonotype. The CDR3 region is CSASSGGEYEQYF. CDR3 DNA: TGCAGTGCTAGTAGCGGGGGGGAGTACGAGCAGTACTTC. This chain connects TRBV20-1 to TRBJ2-7, with 11 bases that match TRBD2. Looked up from germline, CDR1 is DFQATT and CDR2 is SNEGSKA (reference sequence). V lost 3 bases to trimming and J lost 4 bases; unmatched junction nucleotides: 2. The CDR3 covers 13 residues.

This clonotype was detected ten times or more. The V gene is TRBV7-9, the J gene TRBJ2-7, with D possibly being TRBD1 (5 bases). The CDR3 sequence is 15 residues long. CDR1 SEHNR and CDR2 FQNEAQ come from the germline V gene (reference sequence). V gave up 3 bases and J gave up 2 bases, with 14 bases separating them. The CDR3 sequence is CASSFGGAGTYEQYF. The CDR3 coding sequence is TGTGCCAGCAGCTTCGGTGGGGCAGGGACCTACGAGCAGTACTTC.

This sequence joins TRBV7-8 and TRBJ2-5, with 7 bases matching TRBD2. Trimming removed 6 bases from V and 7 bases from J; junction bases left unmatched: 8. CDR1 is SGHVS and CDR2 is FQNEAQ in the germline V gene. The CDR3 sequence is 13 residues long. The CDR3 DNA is TGTGCCAGCAGATCCGGACTAGTGTGGACCCAGTACTTC. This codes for CASRSGLVWTQYF.

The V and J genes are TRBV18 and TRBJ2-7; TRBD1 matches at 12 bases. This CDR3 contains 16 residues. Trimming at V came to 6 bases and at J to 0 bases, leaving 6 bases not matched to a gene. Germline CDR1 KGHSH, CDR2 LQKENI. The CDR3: CASSSGTGGFSYEQYF. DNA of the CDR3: TGTGCCAGCTCGTCCGGGACAGGGGGCTTCTCCTACGAGCAGTACTTC.

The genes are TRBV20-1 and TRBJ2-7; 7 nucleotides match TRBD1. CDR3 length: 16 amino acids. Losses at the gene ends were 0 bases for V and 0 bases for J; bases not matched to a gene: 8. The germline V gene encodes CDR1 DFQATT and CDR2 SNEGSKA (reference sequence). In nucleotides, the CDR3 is TGCAGTGCTAGAGATCCATGGGACAGTAACTCCTACGAGCAGTACTTC. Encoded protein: CSARDPWDSNSYEQYF.

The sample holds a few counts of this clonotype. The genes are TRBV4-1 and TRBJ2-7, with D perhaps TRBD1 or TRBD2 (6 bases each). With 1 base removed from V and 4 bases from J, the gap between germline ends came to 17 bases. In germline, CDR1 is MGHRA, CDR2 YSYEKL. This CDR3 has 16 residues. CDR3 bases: TGCGCCAGCAGCCAAGCGGAGGGGGGAAGGTTTTACGAGCAGTACTTC. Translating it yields CASSQAEGGRFYEQYF.

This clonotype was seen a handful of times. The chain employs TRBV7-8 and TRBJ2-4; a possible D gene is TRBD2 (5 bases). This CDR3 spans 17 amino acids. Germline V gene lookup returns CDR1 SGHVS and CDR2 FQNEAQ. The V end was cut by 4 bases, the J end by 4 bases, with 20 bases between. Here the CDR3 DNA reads TGTGCCAGCAGCTCGGGGAGTTGGGAGAGGATAAAAAACATTCAGTACTTC. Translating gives CASSSGSWERIKNIQYF.

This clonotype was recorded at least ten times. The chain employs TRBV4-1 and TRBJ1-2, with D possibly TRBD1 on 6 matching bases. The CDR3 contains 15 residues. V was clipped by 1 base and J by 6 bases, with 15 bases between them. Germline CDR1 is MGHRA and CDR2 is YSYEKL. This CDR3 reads CASSQAWGQPNGYTF. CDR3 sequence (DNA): TGCGCCAGCAGCCAAGCCTGGGGGCAACCCAATGGCTACACCTTC.

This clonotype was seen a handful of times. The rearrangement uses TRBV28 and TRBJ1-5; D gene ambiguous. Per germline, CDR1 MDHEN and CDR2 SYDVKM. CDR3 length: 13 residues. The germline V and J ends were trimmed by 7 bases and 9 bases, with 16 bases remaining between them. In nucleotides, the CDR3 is TGTGCCAGCACTGGGATTTTCATCGGGCCCCAGCATTTT. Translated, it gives CASTGIFIGPQHF.

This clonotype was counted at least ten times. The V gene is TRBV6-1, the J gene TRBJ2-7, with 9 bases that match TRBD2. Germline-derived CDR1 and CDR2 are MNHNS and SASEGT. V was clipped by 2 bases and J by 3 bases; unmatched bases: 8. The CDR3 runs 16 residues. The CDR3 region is CASSESTRGGFYEQYF. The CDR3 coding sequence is TGTGCCAGCAGTGAAAGTACGCGGGGGGGATTCTACGAGCAGTACTTC.

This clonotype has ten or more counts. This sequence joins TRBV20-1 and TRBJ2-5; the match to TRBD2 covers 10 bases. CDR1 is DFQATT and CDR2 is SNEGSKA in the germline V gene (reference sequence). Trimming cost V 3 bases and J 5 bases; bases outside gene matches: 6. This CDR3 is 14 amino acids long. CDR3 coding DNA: TGCAGTGCTAGGACGGGACTAGCGCAGGAGACCCAGTACTTC. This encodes CSARTGLAQETQYF.

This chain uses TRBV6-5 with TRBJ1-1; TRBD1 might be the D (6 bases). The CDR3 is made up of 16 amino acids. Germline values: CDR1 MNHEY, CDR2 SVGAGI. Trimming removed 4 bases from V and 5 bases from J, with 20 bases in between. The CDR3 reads CASSSHNGIRGTEAFF. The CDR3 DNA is TGTGCCAGCAGTTCACACAACGGAATCAGGGGAACTGAAGCTTTCTTT.

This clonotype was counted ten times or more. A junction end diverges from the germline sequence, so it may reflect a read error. The CDR3 is CASRGRSHEQYF. As DNA, the CDR3 is TGTGCCAGCAGAGGTCGCTCCCACGAGCAGTACTTC. This chain uses TRBV28 with TRBJ2-7; no reliable D call. Germline V gene sequence: CDR1 MDHEN, CDR2 SYDVKM. This CDR3 comprises 12 residues.

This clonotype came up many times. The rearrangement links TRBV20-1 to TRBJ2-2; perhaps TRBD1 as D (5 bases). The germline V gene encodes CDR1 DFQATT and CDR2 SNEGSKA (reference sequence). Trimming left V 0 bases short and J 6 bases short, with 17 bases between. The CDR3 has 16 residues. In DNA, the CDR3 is TGCAGTGCTAGAGATCTTGACAGAGGTGTGGCCGGGGAGCTGTTTTTT. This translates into CSARDLDRGVAGELFF.

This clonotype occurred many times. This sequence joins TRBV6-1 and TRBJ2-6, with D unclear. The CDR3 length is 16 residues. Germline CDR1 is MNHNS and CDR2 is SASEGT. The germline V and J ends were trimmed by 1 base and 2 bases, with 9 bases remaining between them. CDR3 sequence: CASSEVTSTGANVLTF. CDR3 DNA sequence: TGTGCCAGCAGTGAAGTGACCTCCACTGGGGCCAACGTCCTGACTTTC.

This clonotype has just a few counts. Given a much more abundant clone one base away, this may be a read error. The CDR3 region is CASKGTGGTEACF. CDR3 bases: TGTGCCAGCAAGGGGACAGGGGGTACTGAAGCTTGCTTT. J is TRBJ1-1 and V is TRBV6-1; 11 bases fit TRBD1. Germline CDR1 MNHNS, CDR2 SASEGT. This CDR3 spans 13 amino acids.

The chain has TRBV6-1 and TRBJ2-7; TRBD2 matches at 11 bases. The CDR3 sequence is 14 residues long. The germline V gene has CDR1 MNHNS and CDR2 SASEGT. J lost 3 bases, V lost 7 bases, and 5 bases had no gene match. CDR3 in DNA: TGTGCCAGCATCTTAACTAGCGGGAGCTACGAGCAGTACTTC. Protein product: CASILTSGSYEQYF.

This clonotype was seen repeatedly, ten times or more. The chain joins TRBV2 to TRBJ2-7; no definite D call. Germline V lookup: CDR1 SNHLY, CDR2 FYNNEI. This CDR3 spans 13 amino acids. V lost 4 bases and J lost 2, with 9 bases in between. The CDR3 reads CASSVKLAYEQYF. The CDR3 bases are TGTGCCAGCAGTGTAAAACTGGCCTACGAGCAGTACTTC.

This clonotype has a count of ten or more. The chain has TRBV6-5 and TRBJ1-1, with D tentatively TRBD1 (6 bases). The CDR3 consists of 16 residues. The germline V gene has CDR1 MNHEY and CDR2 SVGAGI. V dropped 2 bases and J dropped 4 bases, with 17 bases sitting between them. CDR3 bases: TGTGCCAGCAGTTACACGGAAGCACAGGGCCCCACTGAAGCTTTCTTT. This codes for CASSYTEAQGPTEAFF.

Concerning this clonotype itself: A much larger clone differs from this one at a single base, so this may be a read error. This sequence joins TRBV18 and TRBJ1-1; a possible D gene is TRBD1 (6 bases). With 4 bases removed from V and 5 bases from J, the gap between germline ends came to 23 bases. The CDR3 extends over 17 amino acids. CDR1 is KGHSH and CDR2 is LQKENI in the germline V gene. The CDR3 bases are TGTGCCAGCTCACGACGGGTACAGGGCTCCGATGGGACTGAAGCTTTCTTT. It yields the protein CASSRRVQGSDGTEAFF.

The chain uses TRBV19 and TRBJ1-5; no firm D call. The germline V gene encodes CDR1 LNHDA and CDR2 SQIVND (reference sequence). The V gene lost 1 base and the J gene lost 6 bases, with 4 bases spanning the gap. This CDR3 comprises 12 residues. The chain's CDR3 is CASSIGGQPQHF. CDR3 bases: TGTGCCAGTAGTATAGGAGGTCAGCCCCAGCATTTT.

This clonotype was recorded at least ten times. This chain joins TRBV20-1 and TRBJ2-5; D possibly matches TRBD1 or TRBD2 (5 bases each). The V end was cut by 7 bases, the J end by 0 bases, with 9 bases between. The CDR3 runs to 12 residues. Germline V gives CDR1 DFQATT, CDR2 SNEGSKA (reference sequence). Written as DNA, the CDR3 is TGCAGTGTTTGGGGGTACCAAGAGACCCAGTACTTC. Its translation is CSVWGYQETQYF.

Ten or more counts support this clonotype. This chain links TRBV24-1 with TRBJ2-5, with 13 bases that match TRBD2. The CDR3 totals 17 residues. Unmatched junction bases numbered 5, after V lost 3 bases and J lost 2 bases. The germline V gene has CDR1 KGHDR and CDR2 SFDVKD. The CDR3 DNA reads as TGTGCCACCAGTGATCCGGGGACTAGCGGGAAACAAGAGACCCAGTACTTC. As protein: CATSDPGTSGKQETQYF.

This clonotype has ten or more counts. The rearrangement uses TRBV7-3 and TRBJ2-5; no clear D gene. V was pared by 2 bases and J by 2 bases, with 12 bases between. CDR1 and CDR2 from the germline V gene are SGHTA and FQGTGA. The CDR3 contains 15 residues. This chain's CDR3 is CASSLYPGLQETQYF. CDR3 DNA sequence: TGTGCCAGCAGCTTATACCCCGGATTACAAGAGACCCAGTACTTC.

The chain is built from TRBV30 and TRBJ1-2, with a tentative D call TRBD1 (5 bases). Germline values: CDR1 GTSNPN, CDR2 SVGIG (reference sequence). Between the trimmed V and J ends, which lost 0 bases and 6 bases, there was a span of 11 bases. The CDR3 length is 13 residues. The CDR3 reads CAWSVGGEDGYTF. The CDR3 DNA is TGTGCCTGGAGTGTAGGAGGGGAAGATGGCTACACCTTC.

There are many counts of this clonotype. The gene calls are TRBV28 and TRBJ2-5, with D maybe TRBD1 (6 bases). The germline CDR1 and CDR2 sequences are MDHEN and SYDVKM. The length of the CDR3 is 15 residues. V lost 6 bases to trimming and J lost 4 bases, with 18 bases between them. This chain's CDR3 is CASRVGHWEIETQYF. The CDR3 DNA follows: TGTGCCAGCAGGGTGGGACATTGGGAGATAGAGACCCAGTACTTC.

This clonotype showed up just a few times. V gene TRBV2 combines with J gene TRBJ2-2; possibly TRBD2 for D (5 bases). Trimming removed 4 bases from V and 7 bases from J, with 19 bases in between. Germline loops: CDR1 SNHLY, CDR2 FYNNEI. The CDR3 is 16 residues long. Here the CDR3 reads CASSGDIRRSDGELFF. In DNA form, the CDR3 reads TGTGCCAGCAGTGGGGATATTAGGAGGAGTGACGGGGAGCTGTTTTTT. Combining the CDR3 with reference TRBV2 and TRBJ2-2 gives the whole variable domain EPEVTQTPSHQVTQMGQEVILRCVPISNHLYFYWYRQILGQKVEFLVSFYNNEISEKSEIFDDQFSVERPDGSNFTLKIRSTKLEDSAMYFCASSGDIRRSDGELFFGEGSRLTVL.

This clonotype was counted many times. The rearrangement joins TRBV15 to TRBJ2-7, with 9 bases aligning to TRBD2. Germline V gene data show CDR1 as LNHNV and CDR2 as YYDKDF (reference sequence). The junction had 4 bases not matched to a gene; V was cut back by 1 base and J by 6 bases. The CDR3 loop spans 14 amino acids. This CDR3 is CATSRVPAGGEQYF. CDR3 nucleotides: TGTGCCACCAGCAGAGTCCCAGCGGGAGGCGAGCAGTACTTC.

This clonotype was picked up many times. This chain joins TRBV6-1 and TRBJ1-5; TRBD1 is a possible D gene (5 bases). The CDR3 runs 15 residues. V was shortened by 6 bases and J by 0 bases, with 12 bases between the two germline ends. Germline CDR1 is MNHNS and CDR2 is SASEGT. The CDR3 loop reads CASRQDSHSNQPQHF. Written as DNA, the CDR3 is TGTGCCAGCAGGCAAGACAGCCATAGCAATCAGCCCCAGCATTTT.

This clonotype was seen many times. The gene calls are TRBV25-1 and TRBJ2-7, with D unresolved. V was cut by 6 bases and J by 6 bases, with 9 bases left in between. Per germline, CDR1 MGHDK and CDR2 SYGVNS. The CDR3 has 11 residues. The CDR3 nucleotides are TGTGCCAGCAGCGCAGTCAGCGAGCAGTACTTC. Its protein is CASSAVSEQYF.